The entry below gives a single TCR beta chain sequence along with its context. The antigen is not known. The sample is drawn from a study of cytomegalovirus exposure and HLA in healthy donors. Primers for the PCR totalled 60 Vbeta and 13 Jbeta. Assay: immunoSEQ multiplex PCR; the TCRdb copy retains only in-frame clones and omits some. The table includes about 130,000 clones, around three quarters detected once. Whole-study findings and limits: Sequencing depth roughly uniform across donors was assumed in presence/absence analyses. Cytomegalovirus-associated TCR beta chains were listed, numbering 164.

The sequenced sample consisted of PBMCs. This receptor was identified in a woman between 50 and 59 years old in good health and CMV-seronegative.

CDR3 sequence reads: CASSIGLVRGELAKNIQYF. The DNA for the CDR3 is TGTGCCAGTAGTATAGGTTTGGTGAGAGGAGAGCTAGCCAAAAACATTCAGTACTTC. The V gene is TRBV19, the J gene TRBJ2-4; D unresolved. The CDR3 sequence is 19 residues long. Trimming removed 1 base at V and 0 bases at J, with 19 bases between. Germline CDR1 and CDR2: LNHDA and SQIVND (reference sequence). Using reference TRBV19 and TRBJ2-4 for the parts outside the CDR3, the full variable domain is DGGITQSPKYLFRKEGQNVTLSCEQNLNHDAMYWYRQDPGQGLRLIYYSQIVNDFQKGDIAEGYSVSREKKESFPLTVTSAQKNPTAFYLCASSIGLVRGELAKNIQYFGAGTRLSVL.